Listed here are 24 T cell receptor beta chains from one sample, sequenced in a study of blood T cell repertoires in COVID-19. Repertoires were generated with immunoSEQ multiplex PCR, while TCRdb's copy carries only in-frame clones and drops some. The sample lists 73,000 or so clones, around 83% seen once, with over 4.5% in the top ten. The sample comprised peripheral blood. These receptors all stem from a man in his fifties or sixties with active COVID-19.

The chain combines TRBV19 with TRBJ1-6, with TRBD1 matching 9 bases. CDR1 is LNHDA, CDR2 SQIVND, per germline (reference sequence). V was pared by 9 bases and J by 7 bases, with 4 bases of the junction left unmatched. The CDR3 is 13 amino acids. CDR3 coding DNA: TGTGCCAGCACGGACAGGGGAAATTCACCCCTCCACTTT. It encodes CASTDRGNSPLHF.

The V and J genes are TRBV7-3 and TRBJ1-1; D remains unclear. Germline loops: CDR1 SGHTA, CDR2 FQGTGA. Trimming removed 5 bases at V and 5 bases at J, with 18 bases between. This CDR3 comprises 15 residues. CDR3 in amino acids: CASSPTYGVGTEAFF. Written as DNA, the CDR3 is TGTGCCAGCAGCCCTACCTACGGGGTGGGTACTGAAGCTTTCTTT.

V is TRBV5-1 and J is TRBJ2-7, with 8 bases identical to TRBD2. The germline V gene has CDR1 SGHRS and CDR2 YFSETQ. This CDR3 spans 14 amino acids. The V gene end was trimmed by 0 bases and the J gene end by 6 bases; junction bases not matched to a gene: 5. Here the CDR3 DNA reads TGCGCCAGCAGCTTGGCGGGAGGGCCAGTCGAGCAGTACTTC. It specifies CASSLAGGPVEQYF.

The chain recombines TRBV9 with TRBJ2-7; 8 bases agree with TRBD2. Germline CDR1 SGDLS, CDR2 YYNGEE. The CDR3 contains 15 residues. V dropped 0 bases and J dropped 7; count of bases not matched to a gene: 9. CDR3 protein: CASSVAPGGPGEQYF. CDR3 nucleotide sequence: TGTGCCAGCAGCGTAGCACCGGGAGGGCCGGGGGAGCAGTACTTC.

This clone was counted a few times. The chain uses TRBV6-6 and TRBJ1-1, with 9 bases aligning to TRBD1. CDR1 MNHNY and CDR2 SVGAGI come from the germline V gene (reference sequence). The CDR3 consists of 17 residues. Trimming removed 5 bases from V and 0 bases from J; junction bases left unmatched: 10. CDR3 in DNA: TGTGCCAGCAGTCCGACCGACAGGGGGATTATGAACACTGAAGCTTTCTTT. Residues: CASSPTDRGIMNTEAFF.

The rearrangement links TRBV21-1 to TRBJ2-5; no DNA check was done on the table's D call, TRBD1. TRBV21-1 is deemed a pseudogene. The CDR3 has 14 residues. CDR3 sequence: CASPGQGAEETQYF. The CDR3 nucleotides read TGTGCCAGCCCGGGACAGGGGGCCGAAGAGACCCAGTACTTC.

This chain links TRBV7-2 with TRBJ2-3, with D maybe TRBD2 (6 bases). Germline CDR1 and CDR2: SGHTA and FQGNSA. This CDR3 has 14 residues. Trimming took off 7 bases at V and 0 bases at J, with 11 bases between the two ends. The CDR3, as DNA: TGTGCCAGCAAAAGCGGGCAAAGCACAGATACGCAGTATTTT. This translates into CASKSGQSTDTQYF.

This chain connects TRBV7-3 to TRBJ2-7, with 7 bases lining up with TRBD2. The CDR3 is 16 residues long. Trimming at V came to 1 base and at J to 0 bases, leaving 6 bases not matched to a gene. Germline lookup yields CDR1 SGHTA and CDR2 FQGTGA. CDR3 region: CASSLSGAGDSYEQYF. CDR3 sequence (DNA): TGTGCCAGCAGCTTAAGTGGCGCGGGGGACTCCTACGAGCAGTACTTC.

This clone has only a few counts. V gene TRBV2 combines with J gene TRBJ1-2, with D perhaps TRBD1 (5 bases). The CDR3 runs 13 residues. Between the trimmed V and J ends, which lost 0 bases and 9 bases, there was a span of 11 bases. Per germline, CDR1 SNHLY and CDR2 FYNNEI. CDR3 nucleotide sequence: TGTGCCAGCAGTGAAGCGCTTCAGGGCCGCTACACCTTC. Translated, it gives CASSEALQGRYTF.

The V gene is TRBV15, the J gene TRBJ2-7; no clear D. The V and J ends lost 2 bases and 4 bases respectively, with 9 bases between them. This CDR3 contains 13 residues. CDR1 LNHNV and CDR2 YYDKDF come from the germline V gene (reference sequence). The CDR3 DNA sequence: TGTGCCACCAGCAGACAGGATTTGTACGAGCAGTACTTC. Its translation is CATSRQDLYEQYF.

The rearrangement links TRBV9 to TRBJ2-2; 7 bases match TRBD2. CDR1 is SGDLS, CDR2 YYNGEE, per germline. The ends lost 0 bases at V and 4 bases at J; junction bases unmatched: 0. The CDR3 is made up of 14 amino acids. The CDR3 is CASSVGGGTGELFF. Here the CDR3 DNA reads TGTGCCAGCAGCGTAGGCGGGGGCACCGGGGAGCTGTTTTTT.

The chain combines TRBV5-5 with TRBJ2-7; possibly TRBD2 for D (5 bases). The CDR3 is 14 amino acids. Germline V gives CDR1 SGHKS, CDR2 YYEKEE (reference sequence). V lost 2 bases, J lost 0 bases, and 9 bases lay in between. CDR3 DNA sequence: TGTGCCAGCAGCTTAGGAGGTTACTCCTACGAGCAGTACTTC. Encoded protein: CASSLGGYSYEQYF.

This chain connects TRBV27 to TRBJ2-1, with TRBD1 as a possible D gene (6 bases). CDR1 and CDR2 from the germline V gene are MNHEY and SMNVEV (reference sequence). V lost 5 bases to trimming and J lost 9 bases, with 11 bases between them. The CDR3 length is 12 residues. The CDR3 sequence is CASSRQGSEQFF. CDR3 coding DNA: TGTGCCAGCAGTCGCCAGGGGAGTGAGCAGTTCTTC.

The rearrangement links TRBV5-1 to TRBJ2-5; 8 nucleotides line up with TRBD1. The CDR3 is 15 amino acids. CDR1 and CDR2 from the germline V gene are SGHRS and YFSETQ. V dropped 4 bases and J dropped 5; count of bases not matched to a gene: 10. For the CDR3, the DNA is TGCGCCAGCAGCCGAGGACAGGGTTCTGTGGAGACCCAGTACTTC. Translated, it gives CASSRGQGSVETQYF.

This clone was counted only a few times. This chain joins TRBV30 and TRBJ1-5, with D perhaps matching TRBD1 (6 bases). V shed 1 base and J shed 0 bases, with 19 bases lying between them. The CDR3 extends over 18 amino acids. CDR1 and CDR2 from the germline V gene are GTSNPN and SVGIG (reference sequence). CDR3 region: CAWSERTADYYSNQPQHF. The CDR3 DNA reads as TGTGCCTGGAGTGAACGGACAGCAGATTATTATAGCAATCAGCCCCAGCATTTT.

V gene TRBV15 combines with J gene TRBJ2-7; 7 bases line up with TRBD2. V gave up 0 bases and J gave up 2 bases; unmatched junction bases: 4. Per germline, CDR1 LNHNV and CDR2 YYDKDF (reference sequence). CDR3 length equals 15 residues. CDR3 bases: TGTGCCACCAGCAGAGATGGGGGAGGGGCCTACGAGCAGTACTTC. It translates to CATSRDGGGAYEQYF.

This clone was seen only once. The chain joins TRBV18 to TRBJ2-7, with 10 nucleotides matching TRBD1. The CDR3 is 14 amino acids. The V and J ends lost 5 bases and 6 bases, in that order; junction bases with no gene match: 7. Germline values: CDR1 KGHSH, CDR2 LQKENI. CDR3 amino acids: CASSAGTGEPEQYF. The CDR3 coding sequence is TGTGCCAGCTCAGCCGGGACAGGGGAGCCCGAGCAGTACTTC.

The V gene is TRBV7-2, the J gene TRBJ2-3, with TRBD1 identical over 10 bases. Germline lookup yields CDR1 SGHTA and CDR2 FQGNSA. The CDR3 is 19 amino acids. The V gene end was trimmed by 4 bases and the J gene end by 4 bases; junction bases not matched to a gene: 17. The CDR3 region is CASSSHLGSGTGEADTQYF. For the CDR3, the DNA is TGTGCCAGCAGCTCGCATCTGGGATCCGGGACAGGGGAGGCAGATACGCAGTATTTT.

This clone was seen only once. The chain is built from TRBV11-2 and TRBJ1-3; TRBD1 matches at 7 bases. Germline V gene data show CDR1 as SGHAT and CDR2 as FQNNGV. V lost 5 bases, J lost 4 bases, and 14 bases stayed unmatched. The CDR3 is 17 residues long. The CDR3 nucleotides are TGTGCCAGCAGCCTTAACAGGGGCCGGTTAAAGGGAAACACCATATATTTT. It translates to CASSLNRGRLKGNTIYF.

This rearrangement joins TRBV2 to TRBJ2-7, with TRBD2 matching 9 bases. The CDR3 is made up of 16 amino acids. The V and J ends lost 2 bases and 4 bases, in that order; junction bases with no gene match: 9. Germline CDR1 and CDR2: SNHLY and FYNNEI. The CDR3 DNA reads TGTGCCAGCAGTGAAAGGGGCGGGAGGGCCTTATACGAGCAGTACTTC. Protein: CASSERGGRALYEQYF.

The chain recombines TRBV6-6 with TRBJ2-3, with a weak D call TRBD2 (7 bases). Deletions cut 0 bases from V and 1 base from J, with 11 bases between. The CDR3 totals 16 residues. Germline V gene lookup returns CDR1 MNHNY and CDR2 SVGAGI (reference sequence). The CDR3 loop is CASSYSGGGRTDTQYF. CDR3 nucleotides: TGTGCCAGCAGTTACTCTGGGGGGGGCCGCACAGATACGCAGTATTTT.

The CDR3 protein is CASSRRGQSTDTQYF. The CDR3, as DNA: TGCGCCAGCAGCCGGCGGGGACAGAGCACAGATACGCAGTATTTT. The chain combines TRBV5-1 with TRBJ2-3; possible D gene TRBD1, 7 bases. The CDR3 consists of 15 residues. The V end lost 4 bases, the J end lost 0 bases, and 12 bases lay between the germline ends. In germline, CDR1 is SGHRS, CDR2 YFSETQ.

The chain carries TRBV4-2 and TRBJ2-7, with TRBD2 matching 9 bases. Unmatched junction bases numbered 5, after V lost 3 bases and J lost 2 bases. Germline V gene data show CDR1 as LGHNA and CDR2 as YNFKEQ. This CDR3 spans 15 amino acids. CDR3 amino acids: CASSQSTSGPYEQYF. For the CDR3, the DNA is TGTGCCAGCAGCCAGTCGACTAGCGGTCCCTACGAGCAGTACTTC.

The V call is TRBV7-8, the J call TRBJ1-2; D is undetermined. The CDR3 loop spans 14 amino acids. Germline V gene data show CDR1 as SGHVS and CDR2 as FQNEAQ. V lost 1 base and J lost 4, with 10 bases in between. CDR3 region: CASSLVRVGYGYTF. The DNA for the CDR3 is TGTGCCAGCAGCTTAGTGAGGGTAGGCTATGGCTACACCTTC.